The 32 T cell receptor beta chains listed next were all sequenced from one sample in a study of cytomegalovirus exposure and HLA in healthy donors. PCR involved 60 Vbeta and 13 Jbeta primers. The assay was immunoSEQ multiplex PCR, and TCRdb's table has in-frame clones only and misses some. The table counts about 65,000 clones; about 16% lies in the top ten. Sequencing input: PBMCs. Receptors were obtained from a boy between 5 and 17 years old in good health and CMV-seronegative.

This chain joins TRBV5-1 and TRBJ2-1; 7 bases are shared with TRBD2. The germline gives CDR1 SGHRS, CDR2 YFSETQ. The V gene end was trimmed by 2 bases and the J gene end by 3 bases; junction bases not matched to a gene: 2. The CDR3 sequence is 14 residues long. The CDR3 bases are TGCGCCAGCAGCTTAGCGGGGTTCTACAATGAGCAGTTCTTC. Its protein is CASSLAGFYNEQFF.

J is TRBJ2-5 and V is TRBV30; possible D gene TRBD1, 6 bases. The CDR3 runs to 15 residues. The germline V gene encodes CDR1 GTSNPN and CDR2 SVGIG (reference sequence). The V end lost 4 bases, the J end lost 7 bases, and 22 bases lay between the germline ends. The CDR3 sequence: CAWISGSLKGGTQYF. The CDR3 bases are TGTGCCTGGATCTCCGGGTCCCTAAAAGGGGGGACCCAGTACTTC.

J is TRBJ1-5 and V is TRBV6-1, with 11 bases matching TRBD1. Looked up from germline, CDR1 is MNHNS and CDR2 is SASEGT. After removal of 6 bases from V and 8 bases from J, the junction contained 3 bases not matched to a gene. CDR3 length: 13 amino acids. The DNA for the CDR3 is TGTGCCAGCAGCCTGGGACAGGGGGAGCCCCAGCATTTT. It is translated as CASSLGQGEPQHF.

The chain couples TRBV5-1 to TRBJ2-1; 9 nucleotides match TRBD2. The CDR3 loop spans 16 amino acids. Trimming took 0 bases from V and 4 from J; bases not matched to a gene: 5. The germline CDR1 and CDR2 sequences are SGHRS and YFSETQ. In DNA form, the CDR3 reads TGCGCCAGCAGCTTGGCCAGTCTAGCGGGGTACAATGAGCAGTTCTTC. Its protein product is CASSLASLAGYNEQFF.

The chain is built from TRBV19 and TRBJ2-1, with D perhaps TRBD1 (6 bases). The CDR3 loop spans 15 amino acids. Trimming left V 6 bases short and J 8 bases short, with 20 bases between. Germline values: CDR1 LNHDA, CDR2 SQIVND (reference sequence). For the CDR3, the DNA is TGTGCCAGTAGCAAAACAGGGCCCTCTAGCTATGAGCAGTTCTTC. Its translation: CASSKTGPSSYEQFF.

The rearrangement joins TRBV11-2 to TRBJ1-2; D possibly corresponds to TRBD1 (6 bases). Trimming cost V 2 bases and J 6 bases, with 16 bases left between them. The CDR3 sequence is 15 residues long. Germline lookup yields CDR1 SGHAT and CDR2 FQNNGV. The CDR3 here is CASSLSSRGPDGYTF. In DNA, the CDR3 is TGTGCCAGCAGCTTAAGTAGCAGGGGCCCTGATGGCTACACCTTC.

The chain is built from TRBV7-8 and TRBJ1-5, with a weak D call TRBD1 (6 bases). This CDR3 region has 16 residues. The germline gives CDR1 SGHVS, CDR2 FQNEAQ. The germline V and J ends were trimmed by 0 bases and 3 bases, with 12 bases remaining between them. CDR3 sequence (DNA): TGTGCCAGCAGCTTAGCGAGACAGGTGACCAATCAGCCCCAGCATTTT. Its protein is CASSLARQVTNQPQHF.

The CDR3 bases are TGTGCCTGGAGTGTAAAAGGGGATTATGGCTACACCTTC. Translating gives CAWSVKGDYGYTF. The J gene is TRBJ1-2, the V gene TRBV30; weak D call: TRBD1 (5 bases). The V gene lost 0 bases and the J gene lost 5 bases, with 10 bases spanning the gap. The germline CDR1 and CDR2 sequences are GTSNPN and SVGIG (reference sequence). CDR3 length equals 13 residues.

The J gene is TRBJ2-7, the V gene TRBV7-9, with TRBD1 matching over 8 bases. Germline trimming cut 1 base from V and 4 bases from J; bases unmatched to any gene: 6. CDR1 is SEHNR and CDR2 is FQNEAQ in the germline V gene (reference sequence). The CDR3 length is 15 residues. The CDR3 here is CASSLEVTGVYEQYF. CDR3 sequence (DNA): TGTGCCAGCAGCTTAGAGGTGACAGGGGTGTACGAGCAGTACTTC.

The J gene is TRBJ2-2, the V gene TRBV5-4; TRBD2 agrees at 8 bases. The CDR3 has 16 amino acids. V dropped 5 bases and J dropped 7; count of bases not matched to a gene: 13. Germline CDR1 reads SGHNT; CDR2 reads YYREEE (reference sequence). The CDR3: CASRAGGALGGGELFF. CDR3 DNA sequence: TGTGCCAGCAGGGCCGGGGGGGCCCTCGGCGGCGGGGAGCTGTTTTTT.

As DNA, the CDR3 is TGTGCCAGCAGCTTAAGCTCCTACGAGCAGTACTTC. It is translated as CASSLSSYEQYF. The chain employs TRBV5-6 and TRBJ2-5; D gene unclear. The DNA end is a closer match to TRBJ2-7, so the J assignment may be wrong. The CDR3 consists of 12 residues. Germline CDR1 and CDR2: SGHDT and YYEEEE.

The rearrangement uses TRBV4-2 and TRBJ1-2, with 7 bases fitting TRBD1. CDR3 size: 14 residues. V shed 1 base and J 4 bases; nucleotides not matched to a gene: 3. Germline CDR1 is LGHNA and CDR2 is YNFKEQ. The CDR3 bases are TGTGCCAGCAGCCAAGGACAGGGCGGCTATGGCTACACCTTC. Protein sequence: CASSQGQGGYGYTF.

The chain carries TRBV9 and TRBJ2-3; D uncertain. Trimming cost V 2 bases and J 3 bases, with 13 bases left between them. Germline V CDR1 and CDR2: SGDLS, YYNGEE. The CDR3 contains 15 residues. This CDR3 is CASSVSSVMTDTQYF. The CDR3 nucleotides read TGTGCCAGCAGCGTGTCCAGTGTGATGACAGATACGCAGTATTTT.

The V call is TRBV11-3, the J call TRBJ2-7; no definite D call. The V gene lost 4 bases and the J gene lost 0 bases, with 7 bases spanning the gap. The CDR3 is made up of 13 amino acids. Germline CDR1 and CDR2: SGHNT and YENEEA. CDR3 residues: CASSWADSYEQYF. The CDR3 DNA is TGTGCCAGCAGCTGGGCAGACTCCTACGAGCAGTACTTC.

The genes are TRBV13 and TRBJ2-5; TRBD1 agrees at 9 bases. The DNA end favors TRBJ2-7, so the J call may be wrong. Germline CDR1 PRHDT, CDR2 FYEKMQ (reference sequence). CDR3 size: 15 residues. The CDR3 DNA follows: TGTGCCAGCAGCCCCGGTCGGACAGGGGACTACGAGCAGTACTTC. Translating it yields CASSPGRTGDYEQYF.

This CDR3 is CASSLGAGEETQYF. CDR3 sequence (DNA): TGTGCCAGCAGCCTCGGGGCGGGGGAGGAGACCCAGTACTTC. V usage is TRBV7-9 and J usage is TRBJ2-5; 7 nucleotides match TRBD2. This CDR3 region has 14 residues. The V gene's germline CDR1 is SEHNR and CDR2 FQNEAQ (reference sequence). V lost 5 bases, J lost 5 bases, and 8 bases stayed unmatched.

This sequence joins TRBV30 and TRBJ2-2; 7 positions agree with TRBD2. The germline gives CDR1 GTSNPN, CDR2 SVGIG (reference sequence). V dropped 0 bases and J dropped 3; count of bases not matched to a gene: 10. The CDR3 consists of 17 residues. This CDR3 reads CAWSVTSGRGYTGELFF. As DNA, the CDR3 is TGTGCCTGGAGTGTAACGAGTGGGAGGGGTTACACCGGGGAGCTGTTTTTT.

The gene calls are TRBV4-1 and TRBJ2-7, with 8 nucleotides matching TRBD1. The CDR3 length is 16 residues. V trimming: 0 bases; J trimming: 4 bases; junction bases outside the gene matches: 8. From germline, CDR1 is MGHRA and CDR2 YSYEKL. CDR3 loop: CASSQEATGERYEQYF. DNA for the CDR3: TGCGCCAGCAGCCAAGAGGCGACAGGGGAAAGGTACGAGCAGTACTTC.

The chain recombines TRBV5-6 with TRBJ2-7, with D perhaps matching TRBD1 (6 bases). The V and J ends lost 3 bases and 0 bases respectively, with 16 bases between them. Germline CDR1 reads SGHDT; CDR2 reads YYEEEE. The CDR3 spans 16 residues. The CDR3 here is CASSSTGHRNSYEQYF. The CDR3 DNA reads TGTGCCAGCAGCTCAACAGGGCACAGGAACTCCTACGAGCAGTACTTC.

The rearrangement uses TRBV6-6 and TRBJ1-2; 8 positions match TRBD1. CDR1 MNHNY and CDR2 SVGAGI come from the germline V gene (reference sequence). V shed 2 bases, J shed 2 bases, and the junction held 4 bases outside the gene matches. The CDR3 has 15 amino acids. CDR3 region: CASSYEAGGNYGYTF. The CDR3 nucleotides read TGTGCCAGCAGTTACGAGGCAGGGGGCAACTATGGCTACACCTTC.

The chain uses TRBV6-1 and TRBJ1-2, with 7 bases fitting TRBD1. Germline V lookup: CDR1 MNHNS, CDR2 SASEGT. V dropped 6 bases and J dropped 5; count of bases not matched to a gene: 12. This CDR3 has 15 amino acids. In DNA form, the CDR3 reads TGTGCCAGCAGGGAGACAGGGACCCTTTTGTATGGCTACACCTTC. It yields the protein CASRETGTLLYGYTF.

The gene calls are TRBV6-1 and TRBJ1-5; the match to TRBD1 covers 8 bases. This CDR3 has 14 residues. The germline V gene has CDR1 MNHNS and CDR2 SASEGT. The ends lost 11 bases at V and 4 bases at J; junction bases unmatched: 10. Here the CDR3 DNA reads TGTGCCGTAAGGCGGGACAGGTTTAATCAGCCCCAGCATTTT. It translates to CAVRRDRFNQPQHF.

The chain employs TRBV25-1 and TRBJ1-1, with 8 bases fitting TRBD1. Trimming removed 6 bases from V and 1 base from J; junction bases left unmatched: 4. From germline, CDR1 is MGHDK and CDR2 SYGVNS. This CDR3 region has 14 residues. As DNA, the CDR3 is TGTGCCAGCAGGTGGACAGGGAGGAACACTGAAGCTTTCTTT. It translates to CASRWTGRNTEAFF. The entire variable domain, with the rest obtained from reference TRBV25-1 and TRBJ1-1, is as follows: EADIYQTPRYLVIGTGKKITLECSQTMGHDKMYWYQQDPGMELHLIHYSYGVNSTEKGDLSSESTVSRIRTEHFPLTLESARPSHTSQYLCASRWTGRNTEAFFGQGTRLTVV.

The chain is built from TRBV5-1 and TRBJ2-4; D ambiguous. V was cut by 0 bases and J by 3 bases, with 4 bases left in between. The CDR3 is made up of 13 amino acids. Germline CDR1 reads SGHRS; CDR2 reads YFSETQ. CDR3 DNA sequence: TGCGCCAGCAGCTTGGACAGCAAAAACATTCAGTACTTC. Protein sequence: CASSLDSKNIQYF.

This chain connects TRBV5-1 to TRBJ1-1; 11 positions match TRBD1. CDR1 is SGHRS and CDR2 is YFSETQ in the germline V gene. Losses at the gene ends were 9 bases for V and 4 bases for J; bases not matched to a gene: 14. This CDR3 has 16 amino acids. The CDR3 DNA reads as TGCGCCACCGACTCGGGGACAGGGGGTTTGAGCACTGAAGCTTTCTTT. Its translation: CATDSGTGGLSTEAFF.

The V and J genes are TRBV7-2 and TRBJ2-1, with 10 bases lining up with TRBD2. V lost 2 bases, J lost 8 bases, and 3 bases stayed unmatched. The CDR3 spans 14 residues. Per germline, CDR1 SGHTA and CDR2 FQGNSA. DNA of the CDR3: TGTGCCAGCAGCTTACTAGCGGGAGACTATGAGCAGTTCTTC. Its translation: CASSLLAGDYEQFF.

This rearrangement joins TRBV4-2 to TRBJ2-7; no firm D call. Germline V CDR1 and CDR2: LGHNA, YNFKEQ. V was cut by 0 bases and J by 6 bases, with 12 bases left in between. The CDR3 is 14 amino acids. DNA for the CDR3: TGTGCCAGCAGCCAAGATAAGGCCCGGAGCGAGCAGTACTTC. Encoded protein: CASSQDKARSEQYF.

The chain carries TRBV9 and TRBJ1-5; D is unclear. V lost 4 bases to trimming and J lost 6 bases, with 17 bases between them. The CDR3 length is 15 residues. Per germline, CDR1 SGDLS and CDR2 YYNGEE. CDR3 nucleotides: TGTGCCAGCAGCCCGGTAGAGGGCAGCGGTCAGCCCCAGCATTTT. Its translation is CASSPVEGSGQPQHF.

J is TRBJ2-1 and V is TRBV11-2; D may be TRBD1 (5 bases). Trimming took off 5 bases at V and 12 bases at J, with 14 bases between the two ends. The CDR3 spans 12 residues. Germline loops: CDR1 SGHAT, CDR2 FQNNGV. CDR3 bases: TGTGCCAGCAGCCCGACAGTGCACGGGCAGTTCTTC. It yields the protein CASSPTVHGQFF.

The chain employs TRBV6-6 and TRBJ2-3; D is perhaps TRBD1 (5 bases). CDR1 and CDR2 (germline): MNHNY, SVGAGI (reference sequence). Trimming cost V 8 bases and J 1 base, with 13 bases left between them. This CDR3 contains 14 residues. CDR3 bases: TGTGCCAGCTGTGGCAGGGTGGGCACAGATACGCAGTATTTT. Its translation is CASCGRVGTDTQYF.

This rearrangement joins TRBV29-1 to TRBJ2-3; 12 bases are shared with TRBD1. V was pared by 4 bases and J by 6 bases, with 5 bases of the junction left unmatched. The CDR3 is 14 amino acids. The germline V gene has CDR1 SQVTM and CDR2 ANQGSEA. Here the CDR3 DNA reads TGCAGCGTTGTCGGGACAGGGGGCGGGGATACGCAGTATTTT. Protein: CSVVGTGGGDTQYF.

In DNA, the CDR3 is TGTGCCACCCGGTCCCAGGCACTGAATCAGCCCCAGCATTTT. It translates to CATRSQALNQPQHF. The genes are TRBV19 and TRBJ1-5; no clear D. V lost 10 bases to trimming and J lost 4 bases, with 17 bases between them. Germline V CDR1 and CDR2: LNHDA, SQIVND (reference sequence). The CDR3 consists of 14 residues. The variable domain in full, completed from reference TRBV19 and TRBJ1-5, reads DGGITQSPKYLFRKEGQNVTLSCEQNLNHDAMYWYRQDPGQGLRLIYYSQIVNDFQKGDIAEGYSVSREKKESFPLTVTSAQKNPTAFYLCATRSQALNQPQHFGDGTRLSIL.